This T cell receptor beta chain originates from a study of CD4 and CD8 cells across lung adenocarcinoma regions (dated by TCRdb to between 2018 and 2020). A note on the overall study: Intratumor heterogeneity of the T cell receptor repertoire was examined by comparing tumor centers with tumor margins.

Library preparation was by PCR. TCRdb lists the instrument as HiSeq X Ten. Starting from the raw public reads, TCRdb applied fastp trimming at Q25, assembled clones with MiXCR and retained in-frame beta chains. CDR3 protein sequences are deduplicated, and each keeps its most common genes and DNA. This sample lists tens of thousands of distinct CDR3 sequences; around 50% were detected once. The biggest ten clones account for approximately 48% of the sample. This clonotype is categorized as medium-sized (0.01 to 0.1%). The target of this receptor is not known. No base-level quality is on record; no much larger clone is a single base apart. Taken from cysteine to phenylalanine, the CDR3 has 13 residues. CDR3 DNA is the only sequence kept; it has 39 bases, read in frame from the first base. After removal of 6 bases from V and 10 bases from J, the junction retains 8 bases not matched to a gene. Reading the germline V gene gives CDR1 ENHRY and CDR2 SYGVKD.

Patients with localized lung adenocarcinoma, a subtype of non-small cell lung cancer, were used as donors. The samples were taken from the centers of localized lung adenocarcinomas. For TCR repertoire analysis, CD8+ T cells from tumor tissue were profiled separately from CD4+ T cells. The sample comprised CD8+ T cells from the center of a lung tumor. The cell subset or site label for this specimen denotes: tumor center region. This receptor was identified in a male donor with lung adenocarcinoma. The CD4 and CD8 labels of this study may be unreliable. The chain was built from TRBV10-3 and TRBJ2-1, with 8 bases in between that match TRBD2. The CDR3 region has the sequence CAISQAGAEEQFF. The base sequence is TGTGCCATCAGCCAAGCGGGAGCAGAAGAGCAGTTCTTC.